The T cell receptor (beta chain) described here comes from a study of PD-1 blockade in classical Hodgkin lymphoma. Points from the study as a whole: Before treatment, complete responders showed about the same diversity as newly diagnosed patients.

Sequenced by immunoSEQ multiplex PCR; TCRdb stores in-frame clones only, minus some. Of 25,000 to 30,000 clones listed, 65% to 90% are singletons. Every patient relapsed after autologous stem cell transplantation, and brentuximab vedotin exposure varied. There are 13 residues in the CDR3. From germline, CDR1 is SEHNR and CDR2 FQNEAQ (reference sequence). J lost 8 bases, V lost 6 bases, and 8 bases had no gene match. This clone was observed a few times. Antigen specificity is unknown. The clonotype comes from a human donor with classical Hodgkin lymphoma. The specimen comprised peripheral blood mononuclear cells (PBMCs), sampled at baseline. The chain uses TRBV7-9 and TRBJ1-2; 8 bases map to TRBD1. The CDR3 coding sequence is TGTGCCAGCAGTACAGGACAGGGTTGGGGCTACACCTTC. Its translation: CASSTGQGWGYTF.